These 26 T cell receptor beta chains were sequenced from one sample in a study of blood T cell repertoires in COVID-19. The method was immunoSEQ multiplex PCR; TCRdb's version includes in-frame clones alone and lacks a portion of them. In the table there are tens of thousands of clones, around 88% of which are singletons. Specimen: peripheral blood. These receptors all come from a woman aged 70-85 years with active COVID-19.

DNA of the CDR3: TGTGCCAGCAGCCCAGGGACTAGCGGGGGGTATTCAGATACGCAGTATTTT. The encoded protein is CASSPGTSGGYSDTQYF. The chain is built from TRBV5-4 and TRBJ2-3; 15 bases match TRBD2. Trimming took 4 bases from V and 4 from J; bases not matched to a gene: 7. The CDR3 has 17 amino acids. CDR1 and CDR2 (germline): SGHNT, YYREEE (reference sequence). The variable domain in full, with the rest retrieved from reference TRBV5-4 and TRBJ2-3, is ETGVTQSPTHLIKTRGQQVTLRCSSQSGHNTVSWYQQALGQGPQFIFQYYREEENGRGNFPPRFSGLQFPNYSSELNVNALELDDSALYLCASSPGTSGGYSDTQYFGPGTRLTVL.

This clone was found once. This chain joins TRBV5-4 and TRBJ2-4, with no clear D. The CDR3 spans 14 residues. V was pared by 4 bases and J by 5 bases, with 13 bases between. Germline V CDR1 and CDR2: SGHNT, YYREEE (reference sequence). CDR3 DNA sequence: TGTGCCAGCAGCCCCTCTATATTGCAAAACATTCAGTACTTC. Translated, it gives CASSPSILQNIQYF.

The rearrangement links TRBV6-5 to TRBJ2-1, with 10 bases matching TRBD2. V shed 8 bases and J 3 bases; nucleotides not matched to a gene: 4. Germline CDR1 is MNHEY and CDR2 is SVGAGI. The CDR3 is 14 amino acids. The CDR3 is CASQAGGGYNEQFF. As DNA, the CDR3 is TGTGCCAGCCAAGCGGGGGGGGGCTACAATGAGCAGTTCTTC.

The chain combines TRBV2 with TRBJ1-1; perhaps TRBD1 as D (5 bases). The CDR3 contains 13 residues. Germline V gene lookup returns CDR1 SNHLY and CDR2 FYNNEI. The V end lost 6 bases, the J end lost 3 bases, and 11 bases lay between the germline ends. The CDR3 spells CASSQGKDTEAFF. CDR3 in DNA: TGTGCCAGCAGCCAGGGTAAGGACACTGAAGCTTTCTTT.

The J gene is TRBJ1-6, the V gene TRBV2; D is unclear. Germline loops: CDR1 SNHLY, CDR2 FYNNEI. The CDR3 length is 15 residues. Between the trimmed V and J ends, which lost 8 bases and 0 bases, there was a span of 11 bases. In DNA form, the CDR3 reads TGTGCCAGCGGAGAGAGGAGCTCCTATAATTCACCCCTCCACTTT. Translation: CASGERSSYNSPLHF.

This chain joins TRBV3-1 (or the pseudogene TRBV3-2) and TRBJ1-2; D is uncertain. Germline V lookup: CDR1 LGHDT, CDR2 YNNKEL (reference sequence). Trimming shortened V by 3 bases and J by 0 bases, and 5 bases separated the two germline ends. The CDR3 runs to 13 residues. For the CDR3, the DNA is TGTGCCAGCAGCCACGTAGCTAACTATGGCTACACCTTC. This sequence encodes CASSHVANYGYTF.

This clone was counted a single time. This chain joins TRBV7-9 and TRBJ2-3; 7 bases are a match to TRBD1. Germline V gene sequence: CDR1 SEHNR, CDR2 FQNEAQ (reference sequence). The trim removed 5 bases at V and 2 bases at J, leaving 4 bases unmatched. The CDR3 loop spans 14 amino acids. The CDR3 protein is CASSGTASTDTQYF. The CDR3 DNA follows: TGTGCCAGCAGCGGGACAGCCTCCACAGATACGCAGTATTTT.

CDR3 residues: CASSPTTLNTEAFF. In nucleotides, the CDR3 is TGTGCCAGTAGTCCAACGACACTTAACACTGAAGCTTTCTTT. The chain uses TRBV19 and TRBJ1-1; D remains ambiguous. The CDR3 runs to 14 residues. The germline CDR1 and CDR2 sequences are LNHDA and SQIVND (reference sequence). Trimming took off 5 bases at V and 2 bases at J, with 12 bases between the two ends. Combining the CDR3 with reference TRBV19 and TRBJ1-1 gives the whole variable domain DGGITQSPKYLFRKEGQNVTLSCEQNLNHDAMYWYRQDPGQGLRLIYYSQIVNDFQKGDIAEGYSVSREKKESFPLTVTSAQKNPTAFYLCASSPTTLNTEAFFGQGTRLTVV.

The V call is TRBV11-2, the J call TRBJ2-7; 9 bases are shared with TRBD2. The CDR3 contains 14 residues. Germline-derived CDR1 and CDR2 are SGHAT and FQNNGV. The J segment lost 4 bases and the V segment lost 4 bases, leaving 5 bases of the junction unmatched. The CDR3 DNA is TGTGCCAGCAGCTCTTCTAGCGGGGAATACGAGCAGTACTTC. Translation: CASSSSSGEYEQYF.

The V and J genes are TRBV24-1 and TRBJ2-5; maybe TRBD1 (6 bases). Germline V lookup: CDR1 KGHDR, CDR2 SFDVKD. With 4 bases removed from V and 1 base from J, the gap between germline ends came to 9 bases. The CDR3 sequence is 14 residues long. The CDR3 DNA is TGTGCCACCAGTGAGAGGACAGTCCAAGAGACCCAGTACTTC. Amino acid sequence: CATSERTVQETQYF.

This clone appeared once. One junction end does not reproduce the germline sequence, and a read error may be involved. This chain links TRBV4-3 with TRBJ1-4; the D is unclear. The V gene's germline CDR1 is LGHNA and CDR2 YSLEER. The CDR3 loop spans 13 amino acids. CDR3 bases: TGCGCCAGCAGCCAAGTCCGTACCGGGCCAGCGGTTTTT. Protein sequence: CASSQVRTGPAVF.

The genes are TRBV30 and TRBJ1-2, with D maybe TRBD1 (6 bases). V was clipped by 0 bases and J by 8 bases, with 13 bases between them. This CDR3 is 13 amino acids long. Germline-derived CDR1 and CDR2 are GTSNPN and SVGIG (reference sequence). CDR3 residues: CAWSVQGEGGYTF. In DNA, the CDR3 is TGTGCCTGGAGTGTACAGGGAGAGGGGGGCTACACCTTC.

The chain combines TRBV5-1 with TRBJ2-5; D may be TRBD2 (6 bases). The V end was cut by 1 base, the J end by 4 bases, with 8 bases between. The CDR3 contains 13 residues. The germline CDR1 and CDR2 sequences are SGHRS and YFSETQ. Written as DNA, the CDR3 is TGCGCCAGCAGCTTGTATAGCGGAGAGACCCAGTACTTC. It specifies CASSLYSGETQYF.

The genes are TRBV11-3 and TRBJ1-1; 7 bases fit TRBD1. Trimming cost V 7 bases and J 6 bases; bases outside gene matches: 8. Germline loops: CDR1 SGHNT, CDR2 YENEEA. This CDR3 is built from 13 residues. The CDR3 loop reads CASTATGWSEAFF. For the CDR3, the DNA is TGTGCCAGCACCGCGACAGGGTGGTCTGAAGCTTTCTTT.

The chain couples TRBV7-9 to TRBJ2-5; 11 nucleotides align to TRBD2. Looked up from germline, CDR1 is SEHNR and CDR2 is FQNEAQ (reference sequence). V shed 1 base, J shed 4 bases, and the junction held 2 bases outside the gene matches. This CDR3 is built from 15 residues. The CDR3 bases are TGTGCCAGCAGCTTAGACGGACTAGCGGGAGAGACCCAGTACTTC. It is translated as CASSLDGLAGETQYF. Full variable domain (outside the CDR3, taken from reference TRBV7-9 and TRBJ2-5): DTGVSQNPRHKITKRGQNVTFRCDPISEHNRLYWYRQTLGQGPEFLTYFQNEAQLEKSRLLSDRFSAERPKGSFSTLEIQRTEQGDSAMYLCASSLDGLAGETQYFGPGTRLLVL.

V gene TRBV19 combines with J gene TRBJ1-1; D call uncertain. V was pared by 6 bases and J by 0 bases, with 8 bases between. CDR1 and CDR2 from the germline V gene are LNHDA and SQIVND (reference sequence). The CDR3 totals 13 residues. This CDR3 reads CASSPGVNTEAFF. CDR3 sequence (DNA): TGTGCCAGTAGCCCCGGAGTGAACACTGAAGCTTTCTTT.

This clone was seen a few times. Compared with germline, one end of the junction differs, possibly owing to a read error. This rearrangement joins TRBV19 to TRBJ1-2; 7 nucleotides align to TRBD1. CDR3 length: 11 amino acids. CDR1 is LNHDA and CDR2 is SQIVND in the germline V gene (reference sequence). The CDR3 spells CASSMGQLFSF. The CDR3 DNA reads as TGTGCCAGTAGTATGGGACAGCTATTCTCCTTC.

The chain carries TRBV6-5 and TRBJ2-7; 10 bases map to TRBD2. The germline V gene has CDR1 MNHEY and CDR2 SVGAGI. V shed 0 bases, J shed 4 bases, and the junction held 3 bases outside the gene matches. The CDR3 totals 15 residues. The CDR3: CASSYSRAGGYEQYF. CDR3 sequence (DNA): TGTGCCAGCAGTTACTCGAGAGCGGGGGGGTACGAGCAGTACTTC.

The chain has TRBV10-3 and TRBJ1-1; TRBD1 agrees at 9 bases. V was pared by 6 bases and J by 1 base, with 3 bases of the junction left unmatched. The CDR3 is made up of 14 amino acids. Germline lookup yields CDR1 ENHRY and CDR2 SYGVKD. The CDR3 nucleotides are TGTGCCATCAGAGGACAGGGGACGAACACTGAAGCTTTCTTT. Protein product: CAIRGQGTNTEAFF.

The chain has TRBV19 and TRBJ1-6; D perhaps matches TRBD1 (5 bases). V lost 4 bases and J lost 3, with 10 bases in between. CDR3 size: 15 residues. Germline V gene data show CDR1 as LNHDA and CDR2 as SQIVND (reference sequence). CDR3 residues: CASSKGHYYNSPLHF. In nucleotides, the CDR3 is TGTGCCAGTAGTAAAGGACACTACTATAATTCACCCCTCCACTTT.

The gene calls are TRBV14 and TRBJ2-3; D is ambiguous. This CDR3 comprises 15 residues. The V gene lost 0 bases and the J gene lost 5 bases, with 12 bases spanning the gap. The germline V gene encodes CDR1 SGHDN and CDR2 FVKESK. The DNA of the CDR3 is TGTGCCAGCAGCCAAGATGCGGCGTATATAGATACGCAGTATTTT. Translated, it gives CASSQDAAYIDTQYF.

A word on this clone: Other DNA sequences in the sample encode the same CDR3. This chain uses TRBV6-5 with TRBJ2-3; D uncertain. V gave up 7 bases and J gave up 5 bases, with 10 bases separating them. The CDR3 runs 12 residues. Germline V lookup: CDR1 MNHEY, CDR2 SVGAGI. The CDR3 sequence is CASILSRDTQYF. The CDR3 DNA reads TGTGCCAGCATCCTCTCTAGAGATACGCAGTATTTT.

The chain has TRBV28 and TRBJ2-7; D is unclear. CDR3 size: 14 residues. Germline CDR1 and CDR2: MDHEN and SYDVKM. Trimming stripped 2 bases from V and 3 bases from J, with 11 bases between. CDR3 in DNA: TGTGCCAGCAGTTTAACGGAGAACTACTACGAGCAGTACTTC. Its protein is CASSLTENYYEQYF.

The chain employs TRBV6-1 and TRBJ2-6; weak D call: TRBD1 (6 bases). The V end lost 1 base, the J end lost 4 bases, and 14 bases lay between the germline ends. This CDR3 is 17 amino acids long. Germline V gives CDR1 MNHNS, CDR2 SASEGT. CDR3 in DNA: TGTGCCAGCAGTGAAGAGATAAACAGGGCAGGGGCCAACGTCCTGACTTTC. Translation: CASSEEINRAGANVLTF.

The chain has TRBV18 and TRBJ1-1; D unresolved. The CDR3 spans 12 residues. Trimming left V 3 bases short and J 11 bases short, with 13 bases between. Germline V gene lookup returns CDR1 KGHSH and CDR2 LQKENI. The CDR3 here is CASSPERIGAFF. In DNA form, the CDR3 reads TGTGCCAGCTCACCGGAACGCATCGGGGCTTTCTTT. The variable domain in full, completed from reference TRBV18 and TRBJ1-1, reads NAGVMQNPRHLVRRRGQEARLRCSPMKGHSHVYWYRQLPEEGLKFMVYLQKENIIDESGMPKERFSAEFPKEGPSILRIQQVVRGDSAAYFCASSPERIGAFFGQGTRLTVV.

This clone was observed once. The gene calls are TRBV6-2 or TRBV6-3 and TRBJ2-7; no reliable D call. Between the trimmed V and J ends, which lost 2 bases and 1 base, there was a span of 6 bases. Germline CDR1 and CDR2: MNHEY and SVGEGT. CDR3 length: 13 residues. Here the CDR3 DNA reads TGTGCCAGCAGTTACCTACAGTCCTACGAGCAGTACTTC. Protein sequence: CASSYLQSYEQYF.